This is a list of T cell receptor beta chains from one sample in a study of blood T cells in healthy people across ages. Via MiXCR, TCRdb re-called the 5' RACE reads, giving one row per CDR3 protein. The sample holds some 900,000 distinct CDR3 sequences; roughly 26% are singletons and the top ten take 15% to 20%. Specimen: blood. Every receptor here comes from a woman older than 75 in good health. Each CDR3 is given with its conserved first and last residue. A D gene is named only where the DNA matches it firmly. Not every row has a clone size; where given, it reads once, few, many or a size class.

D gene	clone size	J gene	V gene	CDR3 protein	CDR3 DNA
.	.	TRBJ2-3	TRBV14	CASRGIRDTGGDTQYF	TGTGCCAGCAGGGGAATCCGGGACACCGGGGGGGATACGCAGTATTTT
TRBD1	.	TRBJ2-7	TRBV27	CASSPTFTGTVSPYEQYF	TGTGCCAGCAGTCCGACGTTTACCGGGACAGTCAGTCCCTACGAGCAGTACTTC
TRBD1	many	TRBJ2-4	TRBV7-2	CASSTKRGTGENIQYF	TGTGCCAGCAGCACTAAGAGAGGGACAGGAGAAAACATTCAGTACTTC
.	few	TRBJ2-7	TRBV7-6	CASSSGLPTCEQYF	TGTGCCAGCAGCTCGGGACTGCCAACCTGCGAGCAGTACTTC
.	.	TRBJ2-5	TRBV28	CASSLIGTETQYF	TGTGCCAGCAGTTTAATCGGGACGGAGACCCAGTACTTC
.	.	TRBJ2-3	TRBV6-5	CASSYLLGGTDTQYF	TGTGCCAGCAGTTACCTCCTGGGGGGCACAGATACGCAGTATTTT
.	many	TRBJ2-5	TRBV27	CASRLGGLETQYF	TGTGCCAGCAGGTTGGGGGGGCTGGAGACCCAGTACTTC
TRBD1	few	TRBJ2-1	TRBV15	CATSRDLQGNEQFF	TGTGCCACCAGCAGGGATTTACAGGGGAATGAGCAGTTCTTC
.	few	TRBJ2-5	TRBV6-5	CASSYGRNSQETQYF	TGTGCCAGCAGTTACGGACGGAACTCTCAAGAGACCCAGTACTTC
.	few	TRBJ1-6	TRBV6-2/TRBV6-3	CASGGGNSPLHF	TGTGCCAGCGGGGGGGGAAATTCACCCCTCCACTTT
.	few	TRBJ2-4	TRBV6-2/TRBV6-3	CASTESKGRVYNEQYF	TGTGCCAGCACCGAGTCGAAGGGGCGGGTATACAATGAGCAGTACTTC
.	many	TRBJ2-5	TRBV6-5	CASRTQGTETQYF	TGTGCCAGCAGGACCCAAGGAACGGAGACCCAGTACTTC
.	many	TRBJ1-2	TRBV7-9	CASSTNPYGYTF	TGTGCCAGCAGCACAAACCCCTATGGCTACACCTTC
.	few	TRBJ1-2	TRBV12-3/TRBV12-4	CASTLTGSANHGYTF	TGTGCCAGCACCCTCACAGGGTCAGCTAACCATGGCTACACCTTC
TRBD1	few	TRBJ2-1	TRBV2	CASRHAGTGAYNEQFF	TGTGCCAGCAGACACGCCGGGACAGGAGCTTACAATGAGCAGTTCTTC
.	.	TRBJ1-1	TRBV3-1	CASSSRAATEAFF	TGTGCCAGCAGTTCCAGGGCGGCCACTGAAGCTTTCTTT
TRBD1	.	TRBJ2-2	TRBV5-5	CASSAGQGANTGELFF	TGTGCCAGCAGCGCTGGACAGGGAGCGAACACCGGGGAGCTGTTTTTT
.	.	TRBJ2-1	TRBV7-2	CASSLLLLEGPGEQFF	TGTGCCAGCAGCCTACTGTTACTGGAGGGCCCTGGGGAGCAGTTCTTC